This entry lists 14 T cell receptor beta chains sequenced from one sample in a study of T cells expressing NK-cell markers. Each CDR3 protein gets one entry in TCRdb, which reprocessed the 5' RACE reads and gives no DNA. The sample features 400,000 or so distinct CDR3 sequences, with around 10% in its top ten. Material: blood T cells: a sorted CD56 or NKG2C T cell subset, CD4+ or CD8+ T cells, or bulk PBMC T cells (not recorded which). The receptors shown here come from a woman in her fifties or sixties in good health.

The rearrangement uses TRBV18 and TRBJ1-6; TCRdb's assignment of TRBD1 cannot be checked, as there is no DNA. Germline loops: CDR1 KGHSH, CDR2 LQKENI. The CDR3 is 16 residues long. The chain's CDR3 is CASSPLPDRGNSPLHF.

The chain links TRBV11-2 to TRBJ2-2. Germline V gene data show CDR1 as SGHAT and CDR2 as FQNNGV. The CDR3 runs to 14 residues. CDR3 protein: CASSPRFNTGELFF.

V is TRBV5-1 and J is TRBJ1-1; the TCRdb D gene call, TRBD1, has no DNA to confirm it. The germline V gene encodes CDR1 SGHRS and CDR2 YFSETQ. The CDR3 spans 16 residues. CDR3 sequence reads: CASSLGNRGRNTEAFF.

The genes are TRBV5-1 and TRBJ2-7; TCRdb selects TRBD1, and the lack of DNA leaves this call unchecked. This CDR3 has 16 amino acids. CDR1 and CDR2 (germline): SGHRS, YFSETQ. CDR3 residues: CASKRGADFHSYEQYF.

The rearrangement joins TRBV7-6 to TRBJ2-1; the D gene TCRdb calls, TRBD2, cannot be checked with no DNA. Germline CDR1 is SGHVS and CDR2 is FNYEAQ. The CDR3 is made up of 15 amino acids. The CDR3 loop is CASSPRVADYNEQFF. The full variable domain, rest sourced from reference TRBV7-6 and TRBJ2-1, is GAGVSQSPRYKVTKRGQDVALRCDPISGHVSLYWYRQALGQGPEFLTYFNYEAQQDKSGLPNDRFSAERPEGSISTLTIQRTEQRDSAMYRCASSPRVADYNEQFFGPGTRLTVL.

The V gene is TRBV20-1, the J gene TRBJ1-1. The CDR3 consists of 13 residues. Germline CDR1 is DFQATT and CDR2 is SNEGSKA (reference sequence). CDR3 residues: CSAYSGGHTEAFF.

Here the CDR3 reads CASSPESDRVPWRNTEAFF. The chain combines TRBV3-1 with TRBJ1-1; the TCRdb D gene call, TRBD1, has no DNA to confirm it. The CDR3 covers 19 residues. Germline V lookup: CDR1 LGHDT, CDR2 YNNKEL (reference sequence).

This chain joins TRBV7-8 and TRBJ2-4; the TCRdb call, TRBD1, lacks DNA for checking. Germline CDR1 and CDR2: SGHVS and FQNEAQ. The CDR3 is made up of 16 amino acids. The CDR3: CASSVGQSKAKNIQYF.

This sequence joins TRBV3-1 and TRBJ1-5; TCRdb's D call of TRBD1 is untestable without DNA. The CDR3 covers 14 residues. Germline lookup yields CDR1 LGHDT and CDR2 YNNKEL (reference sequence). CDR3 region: CASSHGTDNQPQHF.

This chain's CDR3 is CSASAGSEQFF. This chain connects TRBV20-1 to TRBJ2-1; absent DNA, TCRdb's TRBD1 call cannot be checked. Per germline, CDR1 DFQATT and CDR2 SNEGSKA (reference sequence). There are 11 residues in the CDR3.

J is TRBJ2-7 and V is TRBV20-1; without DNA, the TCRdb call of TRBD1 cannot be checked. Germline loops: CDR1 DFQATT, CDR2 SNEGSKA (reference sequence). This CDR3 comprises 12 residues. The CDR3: CSAWGQGNEQYF.

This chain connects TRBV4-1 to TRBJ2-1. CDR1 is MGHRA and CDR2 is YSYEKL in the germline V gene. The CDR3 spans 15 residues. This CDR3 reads CASSQPGTQYNEQFF.

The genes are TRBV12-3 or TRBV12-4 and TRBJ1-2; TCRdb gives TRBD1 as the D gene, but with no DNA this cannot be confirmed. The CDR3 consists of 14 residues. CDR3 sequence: CASSFWRTGNGYTF.

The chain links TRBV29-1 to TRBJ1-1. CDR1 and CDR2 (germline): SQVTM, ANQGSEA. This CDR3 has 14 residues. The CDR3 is CSVDGGVAYTEAFF.